The present T cell receptor (beta chain) was sequenced within a study of cytomegalovirus exposure and HLA in healthy donors. Germline-derived CDR1 and CDR2 are MDHEN and SYDVKM. CDR3 size: 12 residues. V lost 8 bases and J 5 bases, leaving 13 bases between the germline ends. Only in-frame clones appear in the TCRdb table, and some are missing; sequencing was by immunoSEQ multiplex PCR. The sample records some 170,000 clones, around nine tenths being singletons. The V gene is TRBV28, the J gene TRBJ2-7, with TRBD2 as a possible D gene (7 bases). Sequencing was performed on PBMCs. This receptor was obtained from a man aged 25 to 40 in good health and CMV-seropositive. The CDR3 reads CASGEGVHEQYF. In DNA, the CDR3 is TGTGCCAGCGGGGAGGGGGTACACGAGCAGTACTTC.